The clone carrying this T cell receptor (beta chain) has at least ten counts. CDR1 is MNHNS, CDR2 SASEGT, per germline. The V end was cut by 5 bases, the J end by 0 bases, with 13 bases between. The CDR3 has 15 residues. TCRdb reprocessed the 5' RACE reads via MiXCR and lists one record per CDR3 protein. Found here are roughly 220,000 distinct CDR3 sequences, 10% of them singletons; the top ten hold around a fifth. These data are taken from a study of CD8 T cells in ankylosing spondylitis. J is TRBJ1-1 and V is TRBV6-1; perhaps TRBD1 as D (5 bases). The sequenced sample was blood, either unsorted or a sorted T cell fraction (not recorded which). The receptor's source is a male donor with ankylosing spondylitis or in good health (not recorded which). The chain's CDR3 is CASSPRQTMNTEAFF. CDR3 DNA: TGTGCCAGCAGTCCGCGACAGACTATGAACACTGAAGCTTTCTTT.